These 9 T cell receptor beta chains were all obtained from the same sample, sequenced in a study of PD-1 blockade in classical Hodgkin lymphoma. Sequencing was performed with immunoSEQ multiplex PCR; in TCRdb, only in-frame clones are kept and a portion is missing. The profile shows 45,000 to 50,000 clones, 80% of them singletons. Every patient had relapsed following autologous stem cell transplantation, and cohorts differed in brentuximab vedotin exposure. The sample was peripheral blood mononuclear cells (PBMCs), taken before the second cycle of nivolumab. These receptors were taken from a human donor with classical Hodgkin lymphoma.

V gene TRBV4-1 combines with J gene TRBJ2-2; TRBD2 matches 7 bases. The CDR3 runs to 13 residues. After removal of 0 bases from V and 13 bases from J, the junction contained 5 bases not matched to a gene. CDR1 and CDR2 from the germline V gene are MGHRA and YSYEKL. The CDR3 region is CASSQDGGRVLFF. The CDR3 nucleotides read TGCGCCAGCAGCCAAGATGGGGGGAGGGTGCTGTTTTTT.

This clone was seen a single time. The chain couples TRBV9 to TRBJ2-2; a possible D gene is TRBD2 (5 bases). Looked up from germline, CDR1 is SGDLS and CDR2 is YYNGEE. The CDR3 spans 14 residues. V shed 6 bases and J shed 3 bases, with 12 bases lying between them. CDR3 residues: CASTRGLDTGELFF. CDR3 sequence (DNA): TGTGCCAGCACCCGTGGACTCGACACCGGGGAGCTGTTTTTT.

The chain has TRBV9 and TRBJ1-5; weak D call: TRBD1 (5 bases). The CDR3 covers 16 residues. CDR1 SGDLS and CDR2 YYNGEE come from the germline V gene. Trimming took off 2 bases at V and 3 bases at J, with 15 bases between the two ends. The CDR3 here is CASSVGTDGFNQPQHF. CDR3 nucleotide sequence: TGTGCCAGCAGCGTCGGGACTGACGGTTTCAATCAGCCCCAGCATTTT.

The gene calls are TRBV5-4 and TRBJ1-6; no definite D call. The CDR3 contains 16 residues. Trimming left V 3 bases short and J 1 base short, with 11 bases between. Germline CDR1 SGHNT, CDR2 YYREEE (reference sequence). For the CDR3, the DNA is TGTGCCAGCAGCTCCCCGGACGCTTCCTATAATTCACCCCTCCACTTT. It encodes CASSSPDASYNSPLHF.

This clone showed up just once. CDR3 sequence: CASTKPTESVHTEAFF. The CDR3 bases are TGTGCCAGCACCAAGCCGACAGAATCCGTACACACTGAAGCTTTCTTT. The chain combines TRBV7-7 with TRBJ1-1; D possibly corresponds to TRBD1 (5 bases). Trimming left V 7 bases short and J 3 bases short, with 21 bases between. The CDR3 extends over 16 amino acids. The germline gives CDR1 SSHAT, CDR2 FNYEAQ (reference sequence).

The chain couples TRBV6-5 to TRBJ2-2, with D perhaps matching TRBD1 (5 bases). The CDR3 is made up of 14 amino acids. Germline CDR1 MNHEY, CDR2 SVGAGI. The V and J ends lost 5 bases and 1 base respectively, with 8 bases between them. The CDR3 DNA is TGTGCCAGCAGTGCCGACAGGAACACCGGGGAGCTGTTTTTT. Protein: CASSADRNTGELFF.

This clone has just one count. J is TRBJ2-3 and V is TRBV27, with unresolved D. The CDR3 loop spans 14 amino acids. Trimming took off 4 bases at V and 2 bases at J, with 10 bases between the two ends. Germline V gene data show CDR1 as MNHEY and CDR2 as SMNVEV (reference sequence). CDR3 residues: CASSSLLFTDTQYF. The CDR3 coding sequence is TGTGCCAGCAGTTCCTTACTATTCACAGATACGCAGTATTTT.

This clone was counted only a few times. This sequence joins TRBV6-6 and TRBJ1-4; D not certain. The CDR3 runs 14 residues. The germline V and J ends were trimmed by 5 bases and 6 bases, with 13 bases remaining between them. Germline CDR1 MNHNY, CDR2 SVGAGI (reference sequence). CDR3 nucleotide sequence: TGTGCCAGCAGTCTGGACGGTGGGTATGAAAAACTGTTTTTT. Translation: CASSLDGGYEKLFF.

The rearrangement links TRBV28 to TRBJ2-3; D uncertain. Trimming stripped 8 bases from V and 1 base from J, with 22 bases between. CDR3 length equals 17 residues. From germline, CDR1 is MDHEN and CDR2 SYDVKM. The CDR3 region has the DNA TGTGCCAGCGGATTTCCTTTAGGTCTCGGTCGCACAGATACGCAGTATTTT. It yields the protein CASGFPLGLGRTDTQYF.